This T cell receptor (beta chain) was retrieved from a study of blood T cell repertoires in COVID-19. At the level of the study: The United States, Italy and Spain provided the acute and convalescent COVID-19 samples. T cells, B-cell-depleted T cells, or PBMCs supplied cDNA or gDNA.

Per the original methods: Reference gene primer amplification gave nucleated cell count estimates. The repertoire was sequenced with immunoSEQ multiplex PCR; TCRdb's copy has only in-frame clones and lacks some. Clonal size and the V and J genes are those of that table, whereas D and trimming came from the DNA. Of 130,000 or so clones listed, around 88% are singletons. CDR3 length equals 17 residues. J was trimmed by 5 bases and V by 5 bases; bases with no gene match: 12. Germline CDR1 reads PRHDT; CDR2 reads FYEKMQ (reference sequence). The rearrangement uses TRBV13 and TRBJ2-1, with 10 positions matching TRBD2. The TCR sequence derives from a woman in her fifties or sixties with acute or convalescent COVID-19. The sequencing input was peripheral blood. For the CDR3, the DNA is TGTGCCAGCAGCCAGGCGCTAGCGGGGGCGTACCACAATGAGCAGTTCTTC. It is translated as CASSQALAGAYHNEQFF.